This T cell receptor beta chain was recorded in a study of OX40 agonist ivuxolimab in advanced cancers. Context from the whole study: Ivuxolimab was a fully human IgG2 agonistic monoclonal antibody targeting the costimulatory receptor OX40 (CD134). Intravenous ivuxolimab was administered to patients every 2 weeks at six dose levels: 0.01, 0.1, 0.3, 1.5, 3 and 10 mg/kg. The paper reports the monotherapy dose-escalation portion (N of about 52 patients) of the phase I ivuxolimab trial. Peripheral TCRbeta sequencing aimed to test whether ivuxolimab altered TCR sequence diversity and caused clonal T-cell expansion. Prior anti-PD-1, anti-PD-L1 or anti-CTLA-4 therapy was permitted, and less than 45% of dose-escalation patients had received checkpoint inhibitors. In the dose-escalation cohort, 70% to 85% of patients were male, and the mean age was roughly 60 years with a range of about 23 to 79. Among the 50 to 55 dose-escalation patients, 19 had hepatocellular carcinoma, roughly 15 melanoma, 9 renal cell carcinoma and 9 head and neck cancer. Three dose-escalation patients achieved partial responses, one with hepatocellular carcinoma and two with cutaneous melanoma.

Findings and caveats that apply to the study as a whole: After ivuxolimab, CD8+ T cells had more expanded clones than CD4+ T cells on average. At doses of 0.1 to 3.0 mg/kg, clonal expansion of both CD4+ and CD8+ blood T cells was observed from baseline to week 6. Low levels of normalized T-cell clonal expansion were also seen in some patients who did not respond. Which antigens the clonally expanded peripheral T cells were specific for was not determined. In partial responders in the 0.1-3.0 mg/kg groups, normalized peripheral clonal expansion was found to be among the lowest, especially among CD8+ T cells.

CDR1 and CDR2 are drawn from the germline V gene: MDHEN, SYDVKM. V lost 5 bases and J lost 4 bases, and the count of bases not matched to a germline gene is 6. The CDR3 covers 15 residues, taking in both the cysteine and the phenylalanine. Only the CDR3 DNA is retained, 45 bases long and in frame from the first base. Patients with a history of autoimmune disease or receiving systemic immunosuppression were excluded from the trial. Peripheral blood for TCR sequencing was drawn from every dose cohort at baseline, at cycle 4 day 1 and at cycle 7 day 1. Samples were obtained from an open-label, multicenter, first-in-human phase I dose-escalation trial of ivuxolimab. Adults with locally advanced or metastatic melanoma, renal cell, hepatocellular, or head and neck squamous cell carcinoma were enrolled in the trial. Before TCR sequencing, CD4+ T cells and CD8+ T cells were sorted from peripheral blood as separate populations.

Genomic DNA was isolated from the sorted cells so that the TCRbeta CDR3 region could be sequenced. TCRbeta CDR3 regions were sequenced using the immunoSEQ Assay. In its TCRdb copy, this immuneACCESS table keeps in-frame sequences only and misses some clones. Where compared with another copy, unresolved V genes explain less than half of these, and the others have no known cause. The sample has roughly 80,000 clones on record, 80% to 90% of them singletons. The ten largest clonotypes hold under 2.5% of the sample. About this clone itself: Its antigen target is currently unknown. One base away there is no much larger clone; base qualities are not given.

This sequence was found in an adult with an advanced solid tumor such as melanoma, head and neck, liver or kidney cancer. Here the sequenced sample was CD4+ or CD8+ T cells sorted from blood, taken in a trial of the OX40 agonist ivuxolimab. Recombination connected TRBV28 to TRBJ2-7; 12 bases in the middle match TRBD1. The CDR3 here reads CASSPPGQGAYEQYF. The base sequence is TGTGCCAGCAGTCCTCCGGGACAGGGGGCATACGAGCAGTACTTC.